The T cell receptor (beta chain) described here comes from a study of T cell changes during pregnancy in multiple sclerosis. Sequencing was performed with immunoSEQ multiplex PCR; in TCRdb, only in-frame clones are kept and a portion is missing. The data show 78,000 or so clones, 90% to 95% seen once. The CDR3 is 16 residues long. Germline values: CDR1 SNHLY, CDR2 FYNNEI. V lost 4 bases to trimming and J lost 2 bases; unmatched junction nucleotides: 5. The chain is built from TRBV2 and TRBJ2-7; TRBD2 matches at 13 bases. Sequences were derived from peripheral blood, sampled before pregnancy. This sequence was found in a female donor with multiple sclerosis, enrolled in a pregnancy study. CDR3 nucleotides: TGTGCCAGCAGTGGGACTAGCGGGAGACGTCCCTACGAGCAGTACTTC. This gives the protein CASSGTSGRRPYEQYF.